The rows below give T cell receptor beta chains drawn from one sample of a study of blood T cell repertoires in COVID-19. TCRdb's table, derived via immunoSEQ multiplex PCR, lists solely in-frame clones and lacks some. Found here are 62,000 or so clones, 88% of them singletons; the top ten hold around 4.5%. Sample: peripheral blood. Receptor source: a human donor in a cohort sampled during active COVID-19. Both conserved end residues are part of each CDR3. The D gene is left open where the match is weak. Expanded clones are given a class, and other clones once, few, many or no size at all.

j_call: TRBJ2-7
v_call: TRBV5-8
clone_size: .
d_call: TRBD1
cdr3_aa: CASSKGQGPASYEQYF
cdr3_nt: TGTGCCAGCAGCAAAGGACAGGGACCGGCCTCCTACGAGCAGTACTTC

j_call: TRBJ2-1
v_call: TRBV24-1
clone_size: .
d_call: TRBD1
cdr3_aa: CATSPDRGPTYNEQFF
cdr3_nt: TGTGCCACCAGTCCGGACAGGGGTCCTACTTACAATGAGCAGTTCTTC

j_call: TRBJ2-1
v_call: TRBV6-4
clone_size: .
d_call: .
cdr3_aa: CASSEASSSYNEQFF
cdr3_nt: TGTGCCAGCAGTGAGGCGTCTAGCTCCTACAATGAGCAGTTCTTC

j_call: TRBJ2-5
v_call: TRBV24-1
clone_size: .
d_call: TRBD1
cdr3_aa: CATSVGQGAQETQYF
cdr3_nt: TGTGCCACCAGTGTTGGACAGGGTGCTCAAGAGACCCAGTACTTC

j_call: TRBJ2-3
v_call: TRBV6-1
clone_size: .
d_call: .
cdr3_aa: CASSERSGSTDTQYF
cdr3_nt: TGTGCCAGCAGTGAAAGGTCAGGAAGCACAGATACGCAGTATTTT

j_call: TRBJ2-5
v_call: TRBV3-1/TRBV3-2
clone_size: once
d_call: .
cdr3_aa: CASSQVQLAWGETQYF
cdr3_nt: TGTGCCAGCAGCCAAGTACAGCTAGCGTGGGGAGAGACCCAGTACTTC

j_call: TRBJ2-3
v_call: TRBV11-3
clone_size: .
d_call: .
cdr3_aa: CASSLDPVTDTQYF
cdr3_nt: TGTGCCAGCAGCTTAGATCCAGTCACAGATACGCAGTATTTT

j_call: TRBJ1-2
v_call: TRBV11-2
clone_size: .
d_call: TRBD1
cdr3_aa: CASWDRGSSGYTF
cdr3_nt: TGTGCCAGTTGGGACAGGGGATCTTCCGGCTACACCTTC

j_call: TRBJ1-2
v_call: TRBV29-1
clone_size: .
d_call: .
cdr3_aa: CSVRDNAHYGYTF
cdr3_nt: TGCAGCGTTCGGGACAATGCCCACTATGGCTACACCTTC

j_call: TRBJ1-5
v_call: TRBV3-1/TRBV3-2
clone_size: .
d_call: TRBD1
cdr3_aa: CASSAGTGNNQPQHF
cdr3_nt: TGTGCCAGCAGCGCCGGGACAGGGAACAATCAGCCCCAGCATTTT